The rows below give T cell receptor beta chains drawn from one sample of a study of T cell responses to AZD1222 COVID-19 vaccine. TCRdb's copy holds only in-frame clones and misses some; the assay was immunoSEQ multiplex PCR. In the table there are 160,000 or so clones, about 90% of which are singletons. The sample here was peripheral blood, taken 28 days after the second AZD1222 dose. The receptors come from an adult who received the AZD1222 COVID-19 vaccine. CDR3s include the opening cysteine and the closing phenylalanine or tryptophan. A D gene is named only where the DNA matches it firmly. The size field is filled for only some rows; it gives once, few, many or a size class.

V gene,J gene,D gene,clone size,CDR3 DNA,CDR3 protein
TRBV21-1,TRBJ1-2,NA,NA,TGTGCCAAACAGAGCGGGGTGCGCCGCTATGGCTACACCTTC,CAKQSGVRRYGYTF
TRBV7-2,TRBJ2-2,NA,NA,TGTGCCAGCAGCTCCCTCTCCAGGGGGAGGGCCGGGGAGCTGTTTTTT,CASSSLSRGRAGELFF
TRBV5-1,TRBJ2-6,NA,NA,TGCGCCAGCAGCGTGTCGGGCTCTGGGGCCAACGTCCTGACTTTC,CASSVSGSGANVLTF
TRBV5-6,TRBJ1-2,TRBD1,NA,TGTGCCAGCAGCGTGGACAGGGTGAATGGCTACACCTTC,CASSVDRVNGYTF
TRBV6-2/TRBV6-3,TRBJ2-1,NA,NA,TGTGCCAGCAGTTATCACAATGAGCAGTTCTTC,CASSYHNEQFF
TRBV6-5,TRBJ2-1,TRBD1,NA,TGTGCCAGCAGACTACCGGGACAGATCTACAATGAGCAGTTCTTC,CASRLPGQIYNEQFF
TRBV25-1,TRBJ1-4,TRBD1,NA,TGTGCCAGCAGTGGCGGACAGGGAACTAATGAAAAACTGTTTTTT,CASSGGQGTNEKLFF
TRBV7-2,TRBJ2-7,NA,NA,TGTGCCAGCAGCTTGGGGGGATGGGAGCAGTACTTC,CASSLGGWEQYF
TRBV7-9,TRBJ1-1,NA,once,TGTGCCAGCAGCTTAGCGCTGGGGGCGAGTACTTCTGCGACTGAAGCTTTCTTT,CASSLALGASTSATEAFF
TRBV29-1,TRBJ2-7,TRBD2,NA,TGCAGCTCATCTAGCGGTTCCTACGAGCAGTACTTC,CSSSSGSYEQYF
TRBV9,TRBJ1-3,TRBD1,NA,TGTGCCAGCAGCCCCACCTCCACAGGGGGCTCCGGAAACACCATATATTTT,CASSPTSTGGSGNTIYF
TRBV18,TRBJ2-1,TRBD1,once,TGTGCCAGCTCTTTGACAGGGGCGGACAATGAGCAGTTCTTC,CASSLTGADNEQFF
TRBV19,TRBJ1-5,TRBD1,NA,TGTGCCAGTAGTATTGGACAGGGACGCAATCAGCCCCAGCATTTT,CASSIGQGRNQPQHF
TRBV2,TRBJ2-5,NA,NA,TGTGCCAGCAGTGAACCGAGCCAGTACTTC,CASSEPSQYF
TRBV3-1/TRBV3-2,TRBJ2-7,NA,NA,TGTGCCAGCAGCCTACGGGATGGAGGGGATGTGTACTTC,CASSLRDGGDVYF
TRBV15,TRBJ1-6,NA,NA,TGTGCCACCAGCAGAGAGGCAGGGGATTCACCCCTCCACTTT,CATSREAGDSPLHF
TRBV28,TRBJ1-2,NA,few,TGTGCCAGCAGGGCTGAGCCCCCTAACTATGGCTACACCTTC,CASRAEPPNYGYTF
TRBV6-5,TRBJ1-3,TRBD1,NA,TGTGCCAGCAGTTACACAGGGGGCTCTGGAAACACCATATATTTT,CASSYTGGSGNTIYF
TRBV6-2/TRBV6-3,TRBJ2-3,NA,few,TGTGCCAGCAGTTACGGGACCGGAGGGGGCACAGATACGCAGTATTTT,CASSYGTGGGTDTQYF
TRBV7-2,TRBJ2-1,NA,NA,TGTGCCAGCAGCTCCACGGGGGCGACCTACAATGAGCAGTTCTTC,CASSSTGATYNEQFF
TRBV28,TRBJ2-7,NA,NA,TGTGCCAGCAAACCGGCCGGGCCAGAAAACGAGCAGTACTTC,CASKPAGPENEQYF
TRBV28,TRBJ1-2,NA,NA,TGTGCCAGCAGTTTTGGAGGCTACGGCTACACCTTC,CASSFGGYGYTF
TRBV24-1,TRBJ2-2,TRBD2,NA,TGTGCCACCAGTCCTAGCGGGACGAACACCGGGGAGCTGTTTTTT,CATSPSGTNTGELFF
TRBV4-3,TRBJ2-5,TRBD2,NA,TGCGCCAGCAGCCAAGGACTAGCTTCGGCGACCCAGTACTTC,CASSQGLASATQYF
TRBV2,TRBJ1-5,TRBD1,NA,TGTGCCAGCAGAAAACAGGGGGAGAATCAGCCCCAGCATTTT,CASRKQGENQPQHF
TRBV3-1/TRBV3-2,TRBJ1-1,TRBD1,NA,TGTGCCAGCAGCCTTACAGGGGCAGCCCTAATTCGGGAAGCTTTCTTT,CASSLTGAALIREAFF
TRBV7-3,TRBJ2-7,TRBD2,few,TGTGCCAGCAGCTCGACGGGACTAGCGGGAGACGAGCAGTACTTC,CASSSTGLAGDEQYF
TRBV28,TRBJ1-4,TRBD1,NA,TGTGCCAGCAAGGCTCCGGGACAGGGGCGTGAAAAACTGTTTTTT,CASKAPGQGREKLFF
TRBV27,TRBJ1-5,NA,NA,TGTGCCAGCAGGCCAATTAGGGTGGGCAATCAGCCCCAGCATTTT,CASRPIRVGNQPQHF
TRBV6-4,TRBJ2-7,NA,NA,TGTGCCAGCAGTCTTCTCCCAGGCGGGTCCTACGAGCAGTACTTC,CASSLLPGGSYEQYF
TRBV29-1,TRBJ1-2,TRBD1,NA,TGCAGCGTGGGGGACAGTACCTATGGCTACACCTTC,CSVGDSTYGYTF
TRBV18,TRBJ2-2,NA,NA,TGTGCCAGCTCATCCCTTGGAACGAACACCGGGGAGCTGTTTTTT,CASSSLGTNTGELFF
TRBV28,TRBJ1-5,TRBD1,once,TGTGCCAGCAACCCGACAGGGGTTGGGCAGCCCCAGCATTTT,CASNPTGVGQPQHF